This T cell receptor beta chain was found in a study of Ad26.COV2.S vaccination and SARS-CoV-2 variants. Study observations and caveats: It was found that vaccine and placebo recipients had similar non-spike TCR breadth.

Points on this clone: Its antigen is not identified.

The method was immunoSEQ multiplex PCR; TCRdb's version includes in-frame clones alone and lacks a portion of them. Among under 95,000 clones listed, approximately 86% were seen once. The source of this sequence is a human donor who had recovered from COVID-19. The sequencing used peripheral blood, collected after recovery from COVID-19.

In DNA form, the CDR3 reads TGTGCCAGCAGCTATAAACCGTCATCAAACTCCGGGACTAGCGGGAGGACCGAATATGAGCAGTTCTTC. Translated: CASSYKPSSNSGTSGRTEYEQFF. V usage is TRBV6-6 and J usage is TRBJ2-1; TRBD2 matches 15 bases. The V and J ends lost 6 bases and 8 bases, in that order; junction bases with no gene match: 29. This CDR3 has 23 amino acids. Germline V lookup: CDR1 MNHNY, CDR2 SVGAGI (reference sequence).